A single sample gave rise to the 3 T cell receptor beta chains below, sequenced in a study of Graves' ophthalmopathy and Graves' hyperthyroidism. For repertoire sequencing, the TCR beta CDR3 regions were amplified from RNA transcripts. Amplification began with first-round RT-PCR using HTBI primers, then second-round multiplex PCR was performed. TCRdb used MiXCR to reprocess the multiplex PCR reads, holding one entry per CDR3 protein. This table has 900,000 to 1,200,000 distinct CDR3 sequences, roughly 35% appearing once. The sequenced sample consisted of peripheral blood or thyroid tissue (not recorded which). Every receptor here comes from an adult man with Graves' hyperthyroidism.

In this sample, this clonotype turned up a few times. The chain couples TRBV28 to TRBJ2-7, with a tentative D call TRBD2 (7 bases). The CDR3 spans 15 residues. Germline assignment: CDR1 MDHEN and CDR2 SYDVKM. V was trimmed by 7 bases and J by 3 bases, leaving 19 bases between them. Here the CDR3 DNA reads TGTGCCAGCACCTCAGCGGGGACACCGAGCTACGAGCAGTACTTC. Encoded protein: CASTSAGTPSYEQYF.

The chain uses TRBV7-9 and TRBJ1-4; D gene ambiguous. The length of the CDR3 is 13 residues. From germline, CDR1 is SEHNR and CDR2 FQNEAQ (reference sequence). V was shortened by 4 bases and J by 14 bases, with 17 bases between the two germline ends. The CDR3 DNA sequence: TGTGCCAGCAGCTCATCCGGGGTGGGCGTGCTGTTTTTT. Its protein is CASSSSGVGVLFF.

This clonotype was seen at least ten times. The genes are TRBV20-1 and TRBJ1-2; D is undetermined. CDR1 and CDR2 (germline): DFQATT, SNEGSKA (reference sequence). The CDR3 covers 12 residues. V lost 5 bases and J 4 bases, leaving 11 bases between the germline ends. The CDR3 here is CSAPLRTYGYTF. DNA of the CDR3: TGCAGTGCTCCACTTAGGACCTATGGCTACACCTTC.